This paragraph reports one TCR beta chain. Its antigen is still unknown. Base qualities are missing; no much larger clone stands one base away. The sample originates from a study of a mutant IDH1 vaccine in newly diagnosed glioma (dated by TCRdb to about 2021). Notes on the research overall: Patients received eight vaccinations in weeks 1, 3, 5, 7, 11, 15, 19 and 23, corresponding to visits V03 through V10. Vaccination was initiated 4-6 weeks after radiotherapy alone, or concurrently with temozolomide cycles in the chemotherapy-containing groups. Of the approximately 33 treated patients, around 62% were male and around 40% were female, and a mean age of 40.4 years was recorded. Prior to enrollment, patients had been given standard therapy consisting of radiotherapy alone, temozolomide alone, or radiochemotherapy with temozolomide, with the combination given to most patients. Peripheral blood samples were drawn at six visits, namely V03 (baseline), V05, V07, V10, V12 and V13. For exploratory analyses, under 30 treated patients had longitudinal TCRB deep sequencing done wherever samples were available. Paper-wide results and their limitations: It was noted by the authors that analyses of patient blood samples could not be reproduced owing to sample limitations. PBMC samples for TCRB deep sequencing were selected based on availability. Immune responses induced by the vaccine were seen in 90% to 95% of patients across multiple MHC alleles. Pseudoprogression seemed to be unrelated to changes in the top peripheral T cell clonotypes found by TCRB sequencing.

The germline V gene supplies CDR1 LGHNA and CDR2 YNFKEQ. Here V drops 2 bases and J drops 6 bases, and the junction holds 14 bases not matched to any gene. The CDR3 covers 18 residues, taking in both the cysteine and the phenylalanine. The retained sequence is limited to the CDR3, 54 bases, with the frame set at the first base. The sample's time point label is to be understood as: week 23, last vaccination. A 20-mer mutant IDH1 peptide at 300 micrograms in Montanide made up each vaccine dose, which was injected subcutaneously together with topical imiquimod. The donors had newly diagnosed IDH1-mutant astrocytomas of WHO grade 3 or 4 that showed loss of nuclear ATRX. The samples were drawn from NOA16, a multicentre, single-arm, open-label phase I trial in Germany that tested a mutant IDH1 peptide vaccine in humans for the first time. Genomic DNA for TCRB sequencing was extracted from EDTA blood using the DNeasy Blood and Tissue Kit.

Library preparation was by the immunoSEQ multiplex PCR assay. Following the manufacturer's protocol, the hsTCRB Kit was used to amplify rearranged TCR beta chain sequences. An Illumina MiSeq was used to sequence the TCRB libraries. The authors processed their data as follows. Demultiplexing, trimming and gene mapping were performed with the kit vendor's proprietary platform. TCRdb stores this immuneACCESS table with in-frame sequences only. Part of the clones is absent; in the studies checked, under half of the shortfall reflects unresolved V genes, and no reason is known for the rest. The DNA gave D and trimming, while V, J and clone size come from that table. Counted in this sample were some 70,000 clones; 75% to 90% of them appeared once. The ten most abundant clones make up about 14% of the sample.

The chain is made from TRBV4-2 and TRBJ1-4, and TRBD1 matches 8 of the central bases. Material: PBMCs, obtained from a glioma patient whose treatment included an IDH1 peptide vaccine. This clonotype was obtained from a man younger than 35 with glioma. This receptor has the CDR3 CASSQLFITGGPYEKLFF. The nucleotide sequence is given as TGTGCCAGCAGCCAACTTTTCATCACAGGGGGGCCCTATGAAAAACTGTTTTTT.